Listed below are T cell receptor beta chains from one sample, sequenced in a study of cytomegalovirus exposure and HLA in healthy donors. Sequenced by immunoSEQ multiplex PCR; TCRdb stores in-frame clones only, minus some. Of 150,000 to 200,000 clones listed, around 83% are singletons. The specimen sequenced was PBMCs. Every receptor here comes from a man between 18 and 35 years old in good health and CMV-seropositive. Each CDR3 is given with its conserved first and last residue. The order of the fields is V gene, J gene, clone size, D gene, CDR3 DNA, CDR3 protein. The D gene is left open where the match is weak. Not every row has a clone size; where given, it reads once, few, many or a size class.

V gene: TRBV18
J gene: TRBJ2-2
clone size: NA
D gene: TRBD1
CDR3 DNA: TGTGCCAGCTCACCAAGTCAGGGGGCTATCGGGGAGCTGTTTTTT
CDR3 protein: CASSPSQGAIGELFF

V gene: TRBV27
J gene: TRBJ2-3
clone size: NA
D gene: TRBD2
CDR3 DNA: TGTGCCAGCAGTTTATCGGCGGGGGGCCCAGATACGCAGTATTTT
CDR3 protein: CASSLSAGGPDTQYF

V gene: TRBV6-6
J gene: TRBJ1-4
clone size: NA
D gene: NA
CDR3 DNA: TGTGCCAGCAGGGCGGGATTCGTTAATGAAAAACTGTTTTTT
CDR3 protein: CASRAGFVNEKLFF

V gene: TRBV6-4
J gene: TRBJ2-1
clone size: NA
D gene: TRBD2
CDR3 DNA: TGTGCCAGCAGTGACTCGACTAGCGGGGGGTCCAATGAGCAGTTCTTC
CDR3 protein: CASSDSTSGGSNEQFF

V gene: TRBV7-2
J gene: TRBJ1-4
clone size: NA
D gene: TRBD1
CDR3 DNA: TGTGCCAGCAGGCCGACGCAGGGGGCTGGTGAAAAACTGTTTTTT
CDR3 protein: CASRPTQGAGEKLFF

V gene: TRBV7-2
J gene: TRBJ1-1
clone size: NA
D gene: TRBD1
CDR3 DNA: TGTGCCAGCAGCCCGGGACAGGCGAACACTGAAGCTTTCTTT
CDR3 protein: CASSPGQANTEAFF

V gene: TRBV6-4
J gene: TRBJ1-2
clone size: few
D gene: TRBD1
CDR3 DNA: TGTGCCAGCAGTGACGGGACAGGGGTTTATGGCTACACCTTC
CDR3 protein: CASSDGTGVYGYTF

V gene: TRBV2
J gene: TRBJ2-1
clone size: NA
D gene: TRBD2
CDR3 DNA: TGTGCCAGCAGGGGCCAGCGGGGGGGCCTTGAGCAGTTCTTC
CDR3 protein: CASRGQRGGLEQFF

V gene: TRBV6-5
J gene: TRBJ2-7
clone size: NA
D gene: NA
CDR3 DNA: TGTGCCAGCAGTTTAACCCCCAGGGCACCAGGCGAGCAGTACTTC
CDR3 protein: CASSLTPRAPGEQYF

V gene: TRBV7-2
J gene: TRBJ2-2
clone size: once
D gene: TRBD2
CDR3 DNA: TGTGCCAGCAGCTGGGGGGGCGGGGAGCTGTTTTTT
CDR3 protein: CASSWGGGELFF

V gene: TRBV9
J gene: TRBJ2-7
clone size: NA
D gene: TRBD2
CDR3 DNA: TGTGCCAGCAGCGTAGGATTCGCTAGCGGGAGGACCTACGAGCAGTACTTC
CDR3 protein: CASSVGFASGRTYEQYF

V gene: TRBV16
J gene: TRBJ1-1
clone size: NA
D gene: TRBD1
CDR3 DNA: TGTGCCAGCAGCCTTACTTACGGGACAGGGATGGGCACTGAAGCTTTCTTT
CDR3 protein: CASSLTYGTGMGTEAFF

V gene: TRBV6-5
J gene: TRBJ2-1
clone size: NA
D gene: TRBD1
CDR3 DNA: TGTGCCAGCAGTTACTACGACAGGGGCAATGAGCAGTTCTTC
CDR3 protein: CASSYYDRGNEQFF

V gene: TRBV12-2
J gene: TRBJ2-3
clone size: NA
D gene: NA
CDR3 DNA: TGTGCAAGTCGCTTAAGCCCGGGACTAGCGGGGGGGCTAGGTTACACAGATACGCAGTATTTT
CDR3 protein: CASRLSPGLAGGLGYTDTQYF

V gene: TRBV7-8
J gene: TRBJ2-3
clone size: NA
D gene: NA
CDR3 DNA: TGTGCCAGCAGCTTAGTGGGCGGACTGGTTCTTTATACGCAGTATTTT
CDR3 protein: CASSLVGGLVLYTQYF

V gene: TRBV13
J gene: TRBJ2-7
clone size: few
D gene: NA
CDR3 DNA: TGTGCCAGCAGCTTAGAAGGGGAACCGTCCTACGAGCAGTACTTC
CDR3 protein: CASSLEGEPSYEQYF

V gene: TRBV11-3
J gene: TRBJ2-2
clone size: NA
D gene: NA
CDR3 DNA: TGTGCCAGCAGCTCACGGACCGGGGAGCTGTTTTTT
CDR3 protein: CASSSRTGELFF

V gene: TRBV4-1
J gene: TRBJ2-7
clone size: NA
D gene: TRBD1
CDR3 DNA: TGCGCCAGCAGCCTTACGGACAGGGGAATCTACGAGCAGTACTTC
CDR3 protein: CASSLTDRGIYEQYF

V gene: TRBV9
J gene: TRBJ2-3
clone size: NA
D gene: TRBD1
CDR3 DNA: TGTGCCAGCAGCGCAATGCAGGGGGGCACAGATACGCAGTATTTT
CDR3 protein: CASSAMQGGTDTQYF

V gene: TRBV2
J gene: TRBJ1-1
clone size: NA
D gene: NA
CDR3 DNA: TGTGCCAGCAGTGACCCGGGGACTGAAGCTTTCTTT
CDR3 protein: CASSDPGTEAFF

V gene: TRBV7-9
J gene: TRBJ1-1
clone size: once
D gene: NA
CDR3 DNA: TGTGCCAGCACCCTAGACACAGGGTTCGGCACTGAAGCTTTCTTT
CDR3 protein: CASTLDTGFGTEAFF

V gene: TRBV5-6
J gene: TRBJ1-1
clone size: NA
D gene: NA
CDR3 DNA: TGTGCCAGCAGCTTAAGGTGGGGCCAGAAGGGTAAGGGGGCTTTCTTT
CDR3 protein: CASSLRWGQKGKGAFF

V gene: TRBV25-1
J gene: TRBJ1-2
clone size: NA
D gene: NA
CDR3 DNA: TGTGCCAGCAGTGAACAGGGCGGCTATGGCTACACCTTC
CDR3 protein: CASSEQGGYGYTF

V gene: TRBV10-3
J gene: TRBJ2-5
clone size: NA
D gene: TRBD1
CDR3 DNA: TGTGCCATCAGTTCCCCGACAGGGCCCGGGACCCAGTACTTC
CDR3 protein: CAISSPTGPGTQYF

V gene: TRBV29-1
J gene: TRBJ2-1
clone size: NA
D gene: TRBD1
CDR3 DNA: TGCAGCGTGAGCGGACAGGGGTCGGGCAATGAGCAGTTCTTC
CDR3 protein: CSVSGQGSGNEQFF

V gene: TRBV10-3
J gene: TRBJ2-5
clone size: NA
D gene: TRBD1
CDR3 DNA: TGTGCCAACAGACAGGGGGGTTCGGAGACCCAGTACTTC
CDR3 protein: CANRQGGSETQYF

V gene: TRBV18
J gene: TRBJ2-1
clone size: NA
D gene: NA
CDR3 DNA: TGTGCCAGCTCACCACGACAGGACTCCTACAATGAGCAGTTCTTC
CDR3 protein: CASSPRQDSYNEQFF

V gene: TRBV7-2
J gene: TRBJ1-6
clone size: NA
D gene: NA
CDR3 DNA: TGTGCCAGCGTCAGCGGGGCTTATAATTCACCCCTCCACTTT
CDR3 protein: CASVSGAYNSPLHF

V gene: TRBV5-6
J gene: TRBJ2-7
clone size: few
D gene: NA
CDR3 DNA: TGTGCCAGCAGCTTGAGGGGTCCCTACGAGCAGTACTTC
CDR3 protein: CASSLRGPYEQYF

V gene: TRBV6-1
J gene: TRBJ2-7
clone size: NA
D gene: NA
CDR3 DNA: TGTGCCAGCAGATTAGACAGTACAGCCTACGAGCAGTACTTC
CDR3 protein: CASRLDSTAYEQYF

V gene: TRBV9
J gene: TRBJ1-1
clone size: once
D gene: NA
CDR3 DNA: TGTGCCAGCAGCGCAAACAGGTATGGGGGGGAAACTGAAGCTTTCTTT
CDR3 protein: CASSANRYGGETEAFF

V gene: TRBV6-5
J gene: TRBJ2-7
clone size: NA
D gene: TRBD1
CDR3 DNA: TGTGCCAGCAGTGTAGTCGGACAGGGACTCTACGAGCAGTACTTC
CDR3 protein: CASSVVGQGLYEQYF

V gene: TRBV7-8
J gene: TRBJ2-6
clone size: NA
D gene: NA
CDR3 DNA: TGTGCCAGCAGCGCCCGGGACACCCTTCCCTCTGGGGCCAACGTCCTGACTTTC
CDR3 protein: CASSARDTLPSGANVLTF